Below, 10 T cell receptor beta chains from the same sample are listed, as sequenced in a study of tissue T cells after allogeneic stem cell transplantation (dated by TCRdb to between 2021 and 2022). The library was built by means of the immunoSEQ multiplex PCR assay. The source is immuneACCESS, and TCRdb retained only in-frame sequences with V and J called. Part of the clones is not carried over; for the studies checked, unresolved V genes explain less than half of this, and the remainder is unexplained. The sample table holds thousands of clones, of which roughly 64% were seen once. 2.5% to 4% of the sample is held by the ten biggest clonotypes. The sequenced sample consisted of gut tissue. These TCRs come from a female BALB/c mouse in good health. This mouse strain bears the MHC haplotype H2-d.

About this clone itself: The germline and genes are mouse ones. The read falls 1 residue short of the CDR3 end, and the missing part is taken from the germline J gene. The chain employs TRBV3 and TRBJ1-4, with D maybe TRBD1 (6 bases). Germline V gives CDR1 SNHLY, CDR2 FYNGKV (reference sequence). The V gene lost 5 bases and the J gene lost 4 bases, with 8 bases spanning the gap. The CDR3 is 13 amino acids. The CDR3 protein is CASSRDNNERLFF. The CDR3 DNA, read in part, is TGTGCCAGCAGCCGGGACAACAACGAAAGATTATTT.

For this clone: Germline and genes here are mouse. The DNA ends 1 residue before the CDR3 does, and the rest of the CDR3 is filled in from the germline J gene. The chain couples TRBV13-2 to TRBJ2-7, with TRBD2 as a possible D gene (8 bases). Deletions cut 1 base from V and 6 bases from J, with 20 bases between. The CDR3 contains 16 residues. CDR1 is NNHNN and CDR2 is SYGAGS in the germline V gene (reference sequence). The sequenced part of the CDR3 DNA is TGTGCCAGCGGTGATCAGGGGGGTGCTGGGGGGAGTGAACAGTAC. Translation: CASGDQGGAGGSEQY. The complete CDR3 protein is CASGDQGGAGGSEQYF.

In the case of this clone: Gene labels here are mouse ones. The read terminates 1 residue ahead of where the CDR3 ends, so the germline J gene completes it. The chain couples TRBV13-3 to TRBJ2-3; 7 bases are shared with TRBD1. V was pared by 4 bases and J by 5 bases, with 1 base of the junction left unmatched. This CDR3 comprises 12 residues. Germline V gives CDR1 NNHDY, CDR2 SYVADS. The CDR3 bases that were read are TGTGCCAGCAGTTCAGGGGGAGAAACGCTGTAT. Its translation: CASSSGGETLY. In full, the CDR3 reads CASSSGGETLYF.

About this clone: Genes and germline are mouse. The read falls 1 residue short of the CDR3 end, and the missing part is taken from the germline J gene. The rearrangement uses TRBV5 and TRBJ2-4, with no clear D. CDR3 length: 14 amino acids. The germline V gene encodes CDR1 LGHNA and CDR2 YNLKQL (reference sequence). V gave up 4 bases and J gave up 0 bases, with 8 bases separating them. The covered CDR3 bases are TGTGCCAGCAGCCCGGGCCCTAGTCAAAACACCTTGTAC. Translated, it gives CASSPGPSQNTLY. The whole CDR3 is CASSPGPSQNTLYF.

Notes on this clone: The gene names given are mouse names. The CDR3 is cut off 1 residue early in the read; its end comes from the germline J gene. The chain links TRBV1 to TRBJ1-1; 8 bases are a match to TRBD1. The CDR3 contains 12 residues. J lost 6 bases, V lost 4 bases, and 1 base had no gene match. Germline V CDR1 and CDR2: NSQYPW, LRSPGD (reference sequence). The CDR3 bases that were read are TGCACCTGCAGTGGGACAGGGCCAGAAGTCTTC. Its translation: CTCSGTGPEVF. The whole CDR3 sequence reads CTCSGTGPEVFF.

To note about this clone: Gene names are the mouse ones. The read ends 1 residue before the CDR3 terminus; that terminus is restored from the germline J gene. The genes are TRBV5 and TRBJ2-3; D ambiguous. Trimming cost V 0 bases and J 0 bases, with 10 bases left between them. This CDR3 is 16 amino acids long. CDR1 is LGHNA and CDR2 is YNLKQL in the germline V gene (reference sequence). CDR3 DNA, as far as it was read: TGTGCCAGCAGCCAAGAACAGTTTACTAGTGCAGAAACGCTGTAT. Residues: CASSQEQFTSAETLY. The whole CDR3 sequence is CASSQEQFTSAETLYF.

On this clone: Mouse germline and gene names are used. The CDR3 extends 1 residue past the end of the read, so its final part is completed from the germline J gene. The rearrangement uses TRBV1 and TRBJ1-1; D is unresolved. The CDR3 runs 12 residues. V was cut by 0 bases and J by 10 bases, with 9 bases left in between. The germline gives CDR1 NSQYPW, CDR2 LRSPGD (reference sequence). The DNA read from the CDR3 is TGCACCTGCAGTGCAGATGGGGTAGGAGTCTTC. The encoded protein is CTCSADGVGVF. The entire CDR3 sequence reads CTCSADGVGVFF.

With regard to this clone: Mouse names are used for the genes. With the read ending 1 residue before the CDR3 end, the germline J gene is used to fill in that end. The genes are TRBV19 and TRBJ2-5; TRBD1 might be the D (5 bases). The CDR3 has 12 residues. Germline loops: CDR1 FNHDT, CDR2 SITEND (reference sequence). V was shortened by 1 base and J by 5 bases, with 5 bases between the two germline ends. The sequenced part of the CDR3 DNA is TGTGCCAGCAGTATACAGGGAGACACCCAGTAC. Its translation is CASSIQGDTQY. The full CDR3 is CASSIQGDTQYF. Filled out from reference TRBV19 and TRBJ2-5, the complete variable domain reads GGIITQTPKFLIGQEGQKLTLKCQQNFNHDTMYWYRQDSGKGLRLIYYSITENDLQKGDLSEGYDASREKKSSFSLTVTSAQKNEMAVFLCASSIQGDTQYFGPGTRLLVL.

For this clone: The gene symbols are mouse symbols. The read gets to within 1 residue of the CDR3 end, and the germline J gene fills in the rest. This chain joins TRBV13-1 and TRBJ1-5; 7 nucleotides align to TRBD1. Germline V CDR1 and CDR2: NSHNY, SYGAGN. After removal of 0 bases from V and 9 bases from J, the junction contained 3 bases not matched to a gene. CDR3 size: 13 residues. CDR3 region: CASSDAGTAAPLF. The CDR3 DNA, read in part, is TGTGCCAGCAGTGATGCAGGGACAGCGGCTCCGCTT.

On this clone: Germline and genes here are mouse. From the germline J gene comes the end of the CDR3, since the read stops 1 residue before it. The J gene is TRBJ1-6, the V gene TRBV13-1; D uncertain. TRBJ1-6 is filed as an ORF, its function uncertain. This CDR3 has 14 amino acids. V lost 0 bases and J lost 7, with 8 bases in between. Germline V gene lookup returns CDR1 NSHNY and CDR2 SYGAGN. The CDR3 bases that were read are TGTGCCAGCAGTGATGCATGGGAAAATTCGCCCCTCTAC. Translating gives CASSDAWENSPLY. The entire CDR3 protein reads CASSDAWENSPLYF.